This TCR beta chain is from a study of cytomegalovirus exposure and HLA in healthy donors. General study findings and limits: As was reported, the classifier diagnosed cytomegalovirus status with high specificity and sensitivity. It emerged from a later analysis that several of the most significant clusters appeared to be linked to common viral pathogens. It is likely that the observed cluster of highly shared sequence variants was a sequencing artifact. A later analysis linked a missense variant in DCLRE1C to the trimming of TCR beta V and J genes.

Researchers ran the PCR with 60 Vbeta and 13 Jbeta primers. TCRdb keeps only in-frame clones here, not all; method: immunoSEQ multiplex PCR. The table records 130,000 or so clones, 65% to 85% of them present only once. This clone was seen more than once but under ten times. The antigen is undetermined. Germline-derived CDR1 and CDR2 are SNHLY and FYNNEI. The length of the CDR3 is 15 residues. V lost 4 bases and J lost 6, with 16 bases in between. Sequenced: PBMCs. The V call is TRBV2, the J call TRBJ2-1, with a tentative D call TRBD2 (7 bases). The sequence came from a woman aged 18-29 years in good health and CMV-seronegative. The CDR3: CASSAGGRRPNEQFF. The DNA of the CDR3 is TGTGCCAGCAGTGCGGGGGGCCGACGTCCCAATGAGCAGTTCTTC.